Listed here are 14 T cell receptor beta chains from one sample, sequenced in a study of T cell changes during pregnancy in multiple sclerosis. Only in-frame clones appear in the TCRdb table, and some are missing; sequencing was by immunoSEQ multiplex PCR. The data show 90,000 or so clones, 75% to 95% seen once. This sample comprised peripheral blood, obtained before pregnancy. These receptors all come from a female donor with multiple sclerosis, enrolled in a pregnancy study.

The CDR3 loop is CASSSSGGAAETQYF. The CDR3 DNA reads TGTGCCAGCAGCAGTAGCGGGGGGGCCGCAGAGACCCAGTACTTC. The chain combines TRBV7-2 with TRBJ2-5; TRBD2 agrees at 11 bases. Germline-derived CDR1 and CDR2 are SGHTA and FQGNSA. This CDR3 contains 15 residues. The V gene end was trimmed by 5 bases and the J gene end by 4 bases; junction bases not matched to a gene: 6.

This rearrangement joins TRBV25-1 to TRBJ1-2; 9 nucleotides line up with TRBD1. Germline CDR1 and CDR2: MGHDK and SYGVNS. This CDR3 region has 13 residues. The V gene end was trimmed by 8 bases and the J gene end by 6 bases; junction bases not matched to a gene: 7. This CDR3 is CASQTGTGNGYTF. The CDR3 coding sequence is TGTGCCAGCCAAACCGGGACAGGGAATGGCTACACCTTC.

This clone was counted once. The V call is TRBV27, the J call TRBJ2-1, with unresolved D. With 2 bases removed from V and 0 bases from J, the gap between germline ends came to 5 bases. This CDR3 comprises 14 residues. CDR1 MNHEY and CDR2 SMNVEV come from the germline V gene (reference sequence). The CDR3 loop is CASSLAVSYNEQFF. The CDR3 nucleotides are TGTGCCAGCAGTTTAGCGGTCTCCTACAATGAGCAGTTCTTC.

The chain employs TRBV9 and TRBJ1-1; unclear D gene. Trimming took 4 bases from V and 2 from J, leaving 15 bases between them. Germline CDR1 reads SGDLS; CDR2 reads YYNGEE. This CDR3 region has 15 residues. CDR3 in amino acids: CASSSTSRDNTEAFF. The CDR3 coding sequence is TGTGCCAGCAGCTCCACATCTCGGGATAACACTGAAGCTTTCTTT.

The V gene is TRBV18, the J gene TRBJ2-7; 8 bases fit TRBD1. From germline, CDR1 is KGHSH and CDR2 LQKENI. The V gene end was trimmed by 4 bases and the J gene end by 2 bases; junction bases not matched to a gene: 4. There are 14 residues in the CDR3. CDR3 amino acids: CASSHRDRPYEQYF. CDR3 sequence (DNA): TGTGCCAGCTCACACCGGGACAGGCCCTACGAGCAGTACTTC. Together with reference TRBV18 and TRBJ2-7, the CDR3 gives the full variable domain: NAGVMQNPRHLVRRRGQEARLRCSPMKGHSHVYWYRQLPEEGLKFMVYLQKENIIDESGMPKERFSAEFPKEGPSILRIQQVVRGDSAAYFCASSHRDRPYEQYFGPGTRLTVT.

The rearrangement uses TRBV5-3 and TRBJ1-2; 8 bases match TRBD1. TRBV5-3 is an ORF; its function is uncertain. Unmatched junction bases numbered 14, after V lost 4 bases and J lost 6 bases. The CDR3 is 16 residues long. The DNA for the CDR3 is TGTGCCAGAAGCCTACTAAGGACAGGGAGGGCGGATGGCTACACCTTC. Its translation is CARSLLRTGRADGYTF.

CDR3 nucleotide sequence: TGTGCCAGCAGCAGTACCGCAACAAACTACTCTGGAAACACCATATATTTT. This encodes CASSSTATNYSGNTIYF. This sequence joins TRBV5-7 and TRBJ1-3; D gene ambiguous. TRBV5-7 is an ORF, and what it does is uncertain. This CDR3 region has 17 residues. The V gene lost 4 bases and the J gene lost 0 bases, with 17 bases spanning the gap.

This rearrangement joins TRBV6-1 to TRBJ1-3; unclear D gene. V gave up 8 bases and J gave up 0 bases, with 11 bases separating them. CDR3 length equals 14 residues. In germline, CDR1 is MNHNS, CDR2 SASEGT. CDR3 nucleotide sequence: TGTGCCAGCCTACTGAGAGCCTCTGGAAACACCATATATTTT. Amino acid sequence: CASLLRASGNTIYF.

The V gene is TRBV19, the J gene TRBJ2-5; TRBD1 might be the D (6 bases). In germline, CDR1 is LNHDA, CDR2 SQIVND (reference sequence). CDR3 length: 14 amino acids. Trimming stripped 5 bases from V and 2 bases from J, with 12 bases between. In nucleotides, the CDR3 is TGTGCCAGTAGTTTAGCCGGGACACAAGAGACCCAGTACTTC. It encodes CASSLAGTQETQYF.

V and J are TRBV23-1 and TRBJ2-7, with unresolved D. TRBV23-1 is placed among ORFs of uncertain function. V was pared by 0 bases and J by 3 bases, with 24 bases between. This CDR3 region has 19 residues. CDR3 loop: CASSQSFYGVGLTFYEQYF. Here the CDR3 DNA reads TGCGCCAGCAGTCAATCTTTCTATGGCGTGGGCCTGACGTTCTACGAGCAGTACTTC.

The chain has TRBV13 and TRBJ2-5; 9 bases line up with TRBD2. Germline CDR1 and CDR2: PRHDT and FYEKMQ (reference sequence). With 5 bases clipped from V and 5 bases from J, the junction kept 12 bases outside the gene matches. There are 16 residues in the CDR3. This CDR3 reads CASSRRGGGAAETQYF. CDR3 nucleotides: TGTGCCAGCAGCCGCCGGGGCGGGGGGGCCGCGGAGACCCAGTACTTC.

The J gene is TRBJ1-2, the V gene TRBV29-1, with 7 bases fitting TRBD1. V trimming: 4 bases; J trimming: 2 bases; junction bases outside the gene matches: 4. The CDR3 consists of 13 residues. Germline assignment: CDR1 SQVTM and CDR2 ANQGSEA. CDR3 protein: CSVVGDRNYGYTF. The CDR3 DNA reads TGCAGCGTTGTGGGGGACAGAAACTATGGCTACACCTTC.

CDR3 in DNA: TGCGCCAGCAGGGCCAGTCCTCTCTACGAGCAGTACTTC. The encoded protein is CASRASPLYEQYF. The chain recombines TRBV5-1 with TRBJ2-7; D not resolved. V lost 5 bases to trimming and J lost 3 bases, with 12 bases between them. The V gene's germline CDR1 is SGHRS and CDR2 YFSETQ. This CDR3 has 13 residues.

This clone has more than one count but fewer than ten. V and J are TRBV6-5 and TRBJ1-6, with 8 bases fitting TRBD1. The CDR3 length is 14 residues. V gave up 6 bases and J gave up 8 bases; unmatched junction bases: 6. The germline CDR1 and CDR2 sequences are MNHEY and SVGAGI. The CDR3 here is CASRGGTGDSPLHF. DNA of the CDR3: TGTGCCAGCAGGGGGGGGACAGGAGATTCACCCCTCCACTTT.